These 9 T cell receptor beta chains were all obtained from the same sample, sequenced in a study of cytomegalovirus exposure and HLA in healthy donors. The PCR ran on 60 Vbeta and 13 Jbeta primers. Data came from immunoSEQ multiplex PCR; TCRdb stores just in-frame clones and leaves some out. The sample consists of approximately 220,000 clones, 75% to 80% of them appearing once. The sequenced sample was PBMCs. All receptors derive from a man aged 18 to 29 in good health and CMV-seronegative.

The chain recombines TRBV10-3 with TRBJ2-7, with D perhaps matching TRBD2 (6 bases). There are 12 residues in the CDR3. Deletions cut 7 bases from V and 7 bases from J, with 14 bases between. The V gene's germline CDR1 is ENHRY and CDR2 SYGVKD. The CDR3 sequence: CAIKSPAGEQYF. CDR3 DNA sequence: TGTGCCATCAAAAGCCCGGCGGGGGAGCAGTACTTC.

V is TRBV6-5 and J is TRBJ2-3; D remains unclear. The germline V and J ends were trimmed by 6 bases and 3 bases, with 13 bases remaining between them. Germline CDR1 and CDR2: MNHEY and SVGAGI. This CDR3 spans 14 amino acids. The CDR3 loop reads CASRHIAKTDTQYF. DNA of the CDR3: TGTGCCAGCAGGCATATTGCTAAAACAGATACGCAGTATTTT.

This clone was found a few times. The chain joins TRBV28 to TRBJ2-7; D possibly corresponds to TRBD1 (6 bases). This CDR3 has 15 residues. V lost 6 bases to trimming and J lost 0 bases, with 15 bases between them. Per germline, CDR1 MDHEN and CDR2 SYDVKM. The DNA for the CDR3 is TGTGCCAGCAGCTCGCAGGGGTTCGGCTCCTACGAGCAGTACTTC. It translates to CASSSQGFGSYEQYF.

A note on this clone: Compared with germline, one end of the junction differs, possibly owing to a read error. J is TRBJ1-2 and V is TRBV27, with D perhaps matching TRBD1 (6 bases). This CDR3 is built from 15 residues. Germline CDR1 reads MNHEY; CDR2 reads SMNVEV (reference sequence). The CDR3 region is CASSPTQPTGPAGSF. The CDR3 DNA reads as TGTGCCAGCAGCCCTACCCAACCCACAGGGCCGGCTGGCTCCTTC.

The J gene is TRBJ2-1, the V gene TRBV28; D perhaps matches TRBD2 (5 bases). The CDR3 has 14 residues. Germline V gene data show CDR1 as MDHEN and CDR2 as SYDVKM. Trimming stripped 5 bases from V and 4 bases from J, with 12 bases between. The CDR3 DNA follows: TGTGCCAGCAGTAGCGAGGGCAGTTACAATGAGCAGTTCTTC. As protein: CASSSEGSYNEQFF.

The rearrangement links TRBV25-1 to TRBJ2-3, with D possibly matching TRBD2 (6 bases). Germline loops: CDR1 MGHDK, CDR2 SYGVNS. Trimming shortened V by 3 bases and J by 3 bases, and 7 bases separated the two germline ends. This CDR3 is built from 13 residues. The CDR3 sequence: CASSDLATDTQYF. In DNA form, the CDR3 reads TGTGCCAGCAGTGATCTAGCGACAGATACGCAGTATTTT.

The CDR3, as DNA: TGCAGCGTCTCCCCAGCGGTACTTAACGAGCAGTACTTC. This sequence encodes CSVSPAVLNEQYF. The rearrangement uses TRBV29-1 and TRBJ2-7; weak D call: TRBD2 (5 bases). Trimming left V 6 bases short and J 5 bases short, with 17 bases between. The CDR3 contains 13 residues. Germline V gives CDR1 SQVTM, CDR2 ANQGSEA.

V is TRBV7-2 and J is TRBJ2-7; TRBD2 matches at 14 bases. The V gene's germline CDR1 is SGHTA and CDR2 FQGNSA. The CDR3 is 16 residues long. The V gene end was trimmed by 5 bases and the J gene end by 5 bases; junction bases not matched to a gene: 8. The CDR3: CASSITGTSGSHEQYF. The CDR3 region has the DNA TGTGCCAGCAGCATTACCGGGACTAGCGGGAGCCACGAGCAGTACTTC.

The chain combines TRBV9 with TRBJ1-2; 8 nucleotides line up with TRBD1. Looked up from germline, CDR1 is SGDLS and CDR2 is YYNGEE. Trimming took 0 bases from V and 8 from J; bases not matched to a gene: 9. The CDR3 runs to 15 residues. The CDR3 protein is CASSVGSQGALGYTF. CDR3 DNA: TGTGCCAGCAGCGTAGGATCCCAGGGGGCATTGGGCTACACCTTC.